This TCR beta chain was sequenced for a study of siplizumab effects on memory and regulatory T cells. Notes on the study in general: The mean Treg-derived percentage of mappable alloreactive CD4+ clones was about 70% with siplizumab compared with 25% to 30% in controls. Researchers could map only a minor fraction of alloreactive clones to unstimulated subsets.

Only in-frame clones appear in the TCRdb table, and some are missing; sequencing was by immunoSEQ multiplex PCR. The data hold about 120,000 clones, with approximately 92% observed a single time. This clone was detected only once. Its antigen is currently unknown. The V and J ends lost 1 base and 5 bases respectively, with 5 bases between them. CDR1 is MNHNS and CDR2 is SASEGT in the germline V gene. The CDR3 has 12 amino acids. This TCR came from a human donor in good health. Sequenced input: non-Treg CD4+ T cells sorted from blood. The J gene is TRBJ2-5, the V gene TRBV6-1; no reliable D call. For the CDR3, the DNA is TGTGCCAGCAGTGAAGTCGCGGAGACCCAGTACTTC. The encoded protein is CASSEVAETQYF.